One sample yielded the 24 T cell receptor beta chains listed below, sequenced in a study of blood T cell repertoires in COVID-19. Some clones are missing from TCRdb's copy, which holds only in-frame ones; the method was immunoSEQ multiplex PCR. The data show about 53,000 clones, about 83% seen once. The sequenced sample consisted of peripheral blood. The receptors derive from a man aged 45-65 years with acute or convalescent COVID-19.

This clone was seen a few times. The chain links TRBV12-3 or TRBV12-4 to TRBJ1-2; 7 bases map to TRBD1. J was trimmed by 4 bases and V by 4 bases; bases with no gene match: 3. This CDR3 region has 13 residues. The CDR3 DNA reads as TGTGCCAGCAGTTGGGACAGAACCTATGGCTACACCTTC. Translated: CASSWDRTYGYTF.

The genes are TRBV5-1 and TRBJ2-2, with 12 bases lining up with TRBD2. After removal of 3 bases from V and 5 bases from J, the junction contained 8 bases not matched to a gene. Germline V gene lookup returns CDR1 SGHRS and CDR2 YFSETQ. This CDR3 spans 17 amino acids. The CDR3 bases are TGCGCCAGCAGCTCGACTAGCGGGAGTGTTGGTACCGGGGAGCTGTTTTTT. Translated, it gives CASSSTSGSVGTGELFF.

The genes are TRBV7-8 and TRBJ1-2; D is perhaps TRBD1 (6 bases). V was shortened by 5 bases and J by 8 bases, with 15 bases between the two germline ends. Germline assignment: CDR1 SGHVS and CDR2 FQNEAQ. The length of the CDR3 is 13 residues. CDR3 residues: CASSLGAGDGYTF. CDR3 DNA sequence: TGTGCCAGCAGCCTAGGGGCAGGGGACGGCTACACCTTC.

CDR3 in DNA: TGTGCCAGCAGCTTATTTCAGGGTAACACTGAAGCTTTCTTT. It specifies CASSLFQGNTEAFF. The chain uses TRBV11-2 and TRBJ1-1; D might be TRBD1 (5 bases). This CDR3 region has 14 residues. Deletions cut 2 bases from V and 2 bases from J, with 9 bases between. Looked up from germline, CDR1 is SGHAT and CDR2 is FQNNGV.

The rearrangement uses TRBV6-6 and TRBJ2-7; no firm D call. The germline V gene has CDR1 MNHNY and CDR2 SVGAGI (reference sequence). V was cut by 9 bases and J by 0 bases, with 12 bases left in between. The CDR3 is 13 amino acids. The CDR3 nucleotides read TGTGCCAGTTGTTGCGGAAACTCCTACGAGCAGTACTTC. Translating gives CASCCGNSYEQYF.

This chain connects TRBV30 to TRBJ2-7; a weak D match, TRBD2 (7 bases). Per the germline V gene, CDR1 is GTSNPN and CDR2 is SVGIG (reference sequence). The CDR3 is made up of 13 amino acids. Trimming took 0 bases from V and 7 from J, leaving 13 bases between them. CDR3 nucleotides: TGTGCCTGGAGTGTCCGAGGGGGGGTTGAGCAGTACTTC. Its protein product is CAWSVRGGVEQYF.

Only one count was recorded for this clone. CDR3 amino acids: CASRSEAGGFGNQPQHF. CDR3 nucleotide sequence: TGTGCCAGCAGAAGTGAGGCAGGGGGTTTTGGCAATCAGCCCCAGCATTTT. The rearrangement links TRBV2 to TRBJ1-5; 7 nucleotides match TRBD1. Germline loops: CDR1 SNHLY, CDR2 FYNNEI. V shed 6 bases and J 2 bases; nucleotides not matched to a gene: 13. The CDR3 consists of 17 residues.

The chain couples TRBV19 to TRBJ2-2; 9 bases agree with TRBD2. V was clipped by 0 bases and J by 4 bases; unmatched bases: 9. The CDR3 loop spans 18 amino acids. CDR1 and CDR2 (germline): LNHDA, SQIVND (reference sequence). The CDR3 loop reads CASSIDGVGLAITGELFF. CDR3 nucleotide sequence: TGTGCCAGTAGTATAGATGGGGTCGGACTAGCGATCACCGGGGAGCTGTTTTTT.

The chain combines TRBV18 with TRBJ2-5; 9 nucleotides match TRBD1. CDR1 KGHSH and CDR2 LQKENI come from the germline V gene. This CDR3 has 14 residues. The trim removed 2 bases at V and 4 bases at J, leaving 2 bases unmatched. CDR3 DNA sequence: TGTGCCAGCTCACCAAAGGGACAGGGAGAGACCCAGTACTTC. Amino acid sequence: CASSPKGQGETQYF.

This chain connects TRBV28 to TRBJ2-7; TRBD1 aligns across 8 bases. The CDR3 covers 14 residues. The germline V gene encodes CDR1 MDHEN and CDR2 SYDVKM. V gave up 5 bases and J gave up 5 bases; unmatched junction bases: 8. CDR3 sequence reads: CASSPRVTGDEQYF. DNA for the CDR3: TGTGCCAGCAGTCCGCGCGTGACAGGGGACGAGCAGTACTTC.

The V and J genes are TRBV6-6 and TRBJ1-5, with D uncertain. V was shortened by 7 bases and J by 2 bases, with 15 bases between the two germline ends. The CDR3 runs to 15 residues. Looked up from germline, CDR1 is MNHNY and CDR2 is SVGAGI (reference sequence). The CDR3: CASTRLLRGNQPQHF. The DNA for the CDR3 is TGTGCCAGCACCCGACTCCTACGGGGCAATCAGCCCCAGCATTTT.

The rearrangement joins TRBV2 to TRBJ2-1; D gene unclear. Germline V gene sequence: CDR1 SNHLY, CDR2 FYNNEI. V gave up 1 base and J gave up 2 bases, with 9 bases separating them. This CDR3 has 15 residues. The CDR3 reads CASSEEILPYNEQFF. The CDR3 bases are TGTGCCAGCAGTGAAGAGATCCTACCCTACAATGAGCAGTTCTTC. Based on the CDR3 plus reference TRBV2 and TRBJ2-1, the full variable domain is EPEVTQTPSHQVTQMGQEVILRCVPISNHLYFYWYRQILGQKVEFLVSFYNNEISEKSEIFDDQFSVERPDGSNFTLKIRSTKLEDSAMYFCASSEEILPYNEQFFGPGTRLTVL.

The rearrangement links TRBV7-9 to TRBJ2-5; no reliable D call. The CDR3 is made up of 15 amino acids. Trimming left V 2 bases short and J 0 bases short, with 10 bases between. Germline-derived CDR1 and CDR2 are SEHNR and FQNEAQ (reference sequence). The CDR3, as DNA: TGTGCCAGCAGCTTACGGTTTATGTACCAAGAGACCCAGTACTTC. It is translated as CASSLRFMYQETQYF.

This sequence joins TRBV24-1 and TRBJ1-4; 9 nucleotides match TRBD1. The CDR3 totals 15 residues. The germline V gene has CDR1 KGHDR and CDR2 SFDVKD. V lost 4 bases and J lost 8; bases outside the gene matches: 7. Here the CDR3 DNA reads TGTGCCACCAGTGAGCCGGGACAGGGATCCGAAAAACTGTTTTTT. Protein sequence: CATSEPGQGSEKLFF.

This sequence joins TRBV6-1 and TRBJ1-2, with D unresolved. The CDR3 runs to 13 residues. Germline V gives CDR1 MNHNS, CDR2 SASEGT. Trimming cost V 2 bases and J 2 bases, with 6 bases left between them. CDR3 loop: CASSEYRNYGYTF. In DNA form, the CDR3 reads TGTGCCAGCAGTGAATATCGGAACTATGGCTACACCTTC.

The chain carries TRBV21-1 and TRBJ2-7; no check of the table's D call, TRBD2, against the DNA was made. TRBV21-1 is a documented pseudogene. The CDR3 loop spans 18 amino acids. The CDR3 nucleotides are TGTGCCAGCAGCAAAGGAAGCGCGTCTATCCAGAGCTCCTACGAGCAGTACTTC. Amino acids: CASSKGSASIQSSYEQYF.

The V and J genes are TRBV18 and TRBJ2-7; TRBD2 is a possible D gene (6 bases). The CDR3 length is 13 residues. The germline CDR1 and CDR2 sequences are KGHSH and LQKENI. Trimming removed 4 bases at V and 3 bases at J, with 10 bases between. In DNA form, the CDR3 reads TGTGCCAGCTCACTAAGCGGGCTCTACGAGCAGTACTTC. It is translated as CASSLSGLYEQYF.

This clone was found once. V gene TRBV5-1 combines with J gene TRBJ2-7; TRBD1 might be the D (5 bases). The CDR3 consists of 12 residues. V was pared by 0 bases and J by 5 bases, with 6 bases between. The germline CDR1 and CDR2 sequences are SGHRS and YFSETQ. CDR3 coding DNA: TGCGCCAGCAGCTTGGTAGGGGACGAGCAGTACTTC. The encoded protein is CASSLVGDEQYF.

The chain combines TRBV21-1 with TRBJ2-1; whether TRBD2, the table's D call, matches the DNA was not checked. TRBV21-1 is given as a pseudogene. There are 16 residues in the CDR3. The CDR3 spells CASSKGEREDYNEQFF. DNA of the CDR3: TGTGCCAGCAGCAAAGGGGAGCGGGAGGACTACAATGAGCAGTTCTTC.

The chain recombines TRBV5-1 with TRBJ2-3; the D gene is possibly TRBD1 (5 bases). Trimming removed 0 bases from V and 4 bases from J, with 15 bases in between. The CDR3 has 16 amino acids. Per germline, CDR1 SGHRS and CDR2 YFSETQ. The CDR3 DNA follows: TGCGCCAGCAGCTTGGGACAGACCATTTACGCAGATACGCAGTATTTT. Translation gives CASSLGQTIYADTQYF.

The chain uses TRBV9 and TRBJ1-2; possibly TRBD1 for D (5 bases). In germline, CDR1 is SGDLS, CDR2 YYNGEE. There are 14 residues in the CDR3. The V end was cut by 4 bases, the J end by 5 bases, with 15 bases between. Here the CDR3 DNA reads TGTGCCAGCAGCCAGGGCAGTCGGGAGTATGGCTACACCTTC. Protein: CASSQGSREYGYTF.

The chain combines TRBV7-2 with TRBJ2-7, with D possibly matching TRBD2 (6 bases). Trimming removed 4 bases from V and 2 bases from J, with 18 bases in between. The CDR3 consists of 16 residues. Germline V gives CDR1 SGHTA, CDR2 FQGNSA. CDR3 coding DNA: TGTGCCAGCAGCTCCCCCCCCGGGGGAATGCCCTACGAGCAGTACTTC. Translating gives CASSSPPGGMPYEQYF.

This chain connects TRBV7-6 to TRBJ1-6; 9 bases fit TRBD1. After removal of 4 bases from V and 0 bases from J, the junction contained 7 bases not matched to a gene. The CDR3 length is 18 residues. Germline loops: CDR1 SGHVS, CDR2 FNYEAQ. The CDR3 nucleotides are TGTGCCAGCAGCTCCGGGACAGGGTTAGTCTCCTATAATTCACCCCTCCACTTT. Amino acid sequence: CASSSGTGLVSYNSPLHF.

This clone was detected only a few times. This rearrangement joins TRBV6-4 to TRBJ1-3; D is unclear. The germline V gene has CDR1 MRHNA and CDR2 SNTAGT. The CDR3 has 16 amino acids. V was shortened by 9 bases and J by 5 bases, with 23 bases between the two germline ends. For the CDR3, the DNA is TGTGCCAGAGCCCCGGAGGCTACGCTTCCTAGAAACACCATATATTTT. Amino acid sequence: CARAPEATLPRNTIYF.